These 28 T cell receptor delta chains were sequenced from one sample in a study of γδ T cells in repeated Plasmodium falciparum infection. Vgamma9/Vdelta2+ and Vdelta2-negative gammadelta T cells were flow-sorted from PBMC for bulk sequencing. TCRdb processed the multiplex PCR reads again with the CATT caller. This sample yields roughly 93,000 delta-chain clones, of which 0.85% to 1% are seen a single time; more than 9% belongs to the top ten. Sequenced material: gamma-delta T cells from blood. Receptor source: a pool of human donors (malaria-infected and uninfected, not separated).

This clone was counted only a few times. For this DNA, TCRdb reports the protein of a much larger clone, which diverges at residue 10, most likely from a read error; the protein presented here is translated directly from the DNA. The chain employs TRDV2 and TRDJ1; 8 bases line up with TRDD3. The J gene is absent in TCRdb and was assigned here via DNA matching to germline. The CDR3 is made up of 19 amino acids. The V and J ends lost 1 base and 0 bases, in that order; junction bases with no gene match: 15. Germline lookup yields CDR1 GEAIGNYY and CDR2 EKD. The CDR3 sequence: CACDTLPVALGENTDKLIF. The CDR3 DNA reads as TGTGCCTGTGACACTCTCCCTGTCGCCCTGGGGGAAAACACCGATAAACTCATCTTT.

The chain is built from TRDV2 and TRDJ1; 8 bases agree with TRDD3. TCRdb carries no J gene annotation; the J gene was assigned here by matching the DNA with germline. Trimming cost V 4 bases and J 0 bases; bases outside gene matches: 18. The CDR3 runs 19 residues. CDR1 is GEAIGNYY and CDR2 is EKD in the germline V gene. The CDR3 is CACDTLLGGLDPYTDKLIF. The CDR3 DNA sequence: TGTGCCTGTGATACCCTACTGGGGGGCCTCGACCCTTACACCGATAAACTCATCTTT.

The table lists this clone with many counts. This chain connects TRDV1 to TRDJ1, with TRDD3 identical over 12 bases. TCRdb supplies no J gene; here it was assigned by aligning the nucleotide sequence to germline. The CDR3 consists of 21 residues. With 1 base clipped from V and 3 bases from J, the junction kept 18 bases outside the gene matches. Germline loops: CDR1 TSWWSYY, CDR2 QGS. In nucleotides, the CDR3 is TGTGCTCTTGGGGAACCACATCGGGCCTGCCCCTACTGGGGGATACCCGATAAACTCATCTTT. This codes for CALGEPHRACPYWGIPDKLIF.

Remarks on this clone: The amino acid sequence in TCRdb belongs to a much larger clone and departs from this DNA's translation at residue 4, likely a sequencing read error; the sequence shown is translated from the DNA. The CDR3 coding sequence is TGTGCTCTTGAGTTCCCGGCCTTCCTAGGGCCCGTTACTGGGGGATACGCGTCCGATAAACTCATCTTT. This sequence encodes CALEFPAFLGPVTGGYASDKLIF. The chain links TRDV1 to TRDJ1, with 13 bases fitting TRDD3. TCRdb records no J gene; here it was assigned by comparing the DNA to germline. Germline V gene lookup returns CDR1 TSWWSYY and CDR2 QGS. V lost 7 bases and J lost 3; bases outside the gene matches: 29. CDR3 length: 23 amino acids.

This clone was counted a few times. A far larger clone is just one base off, so this is likely a read error. Other DNA variants within this sample encode the same CDR3. The chain has TRDV1 and TRDJ1; TRDD3 matches 10 bases. The J gene, missing from TCRdb, was assigned here through DNA to germline matching. The germline V gene encodes CDR1 TSWWSYY and CDR2 QGS. CDR3 length: 19 residues. This CDR3 is CALGDLCGGYKGHTDKLIF. The CDR3 nucleotides read TGTGCCCTTGGGGACCTTTGTGGGGGATACAAGGGGCATACCGATAAACTCATCTTT.

In regard to this clone: The protein given by TCRdb reflects a much larger clone and differs at residue 9 from this DNA's translation, likely from a read error; the protein shown is the DNA's translation. The rearrangement joins TRDV1 to TRDJ1, with 7 bases identical to TRDD3. After removal of 6 bases from V and 1 base from J, the junction contained 35 bases not matched to a gene. The CDR3 spans 24 residues. Germline V CDR1 and CDR2: TSWWSYY, QGS. Written as DNA, the CDR3 is TGTGCTCTTGGTCCCTCCCCCCCACACGACACCTTACTGGGGACCTCGGGTGTCACCGATAAACTCATCTTT. Protein: CALGPSPPHDTLLGTSGVTDKLIF.

A word on this clone: The protein held in TCRdb is that of a much larger clone and does not match this DNA's translation at residue 9, likely because of a read error; the protein shown is translated from the DNA. The chain joins TRDV2 to TRDJ1; no definite D call. The J gene is absent in TCRdb and was assigned here via DNA matching to germline. Deletions cut 0 bases from V and 2 bases from J, with 15 bases between. This CDR3 is built from 16 residues. CDR1 is GEAIGNYY and CDR2 is EKD in the germline V gene. CDR3 nucleotide sequence: TGTGCCTGTGACACCGGGAGGATCCTTGGGACCGATAAACTCATCTTT. It codes for CACDTGRILGTDKLIF.

As to this clone: This likely stems from a read error, as it lies one base from a far larger clone. Other DNA variants within this sample encode the same CDR3. The rearrangement joins TRDV1 to TRDJ1; 7 positions match TRDD3. The CDR3 sequence is 20 residues long. V lost 5 bases to trimming and J lost 0 bases; unmatched junction nucleotides: 21. The V gene's germline CDR1 is TSWWSYY and CDR2 QGS. CDR3 amino acids: CALGPIYWGISHPYTDKLIF. The CDR3 coding sequence is TGTGCTCTTGGGCCGATTTACTGGGGAATATCCCACCCGTACACCGATAAACTCATCTTT.

This clone was counted ten times or more. The chain combines TRDV1 with TRDJ1, with TRDD2 identical over 8 bases. V was pared by 6 bases and J by 4 bases, with 22 bases of the junction left unmatched. CDR3 size: 19 residues. Germline assignment: CDR1 TSWWSYY and CDR2 QGS. In DNA form, the CDR3 reads TGTGCTCTTGGTTATGGCGGCCTTCCTAATGTTTCGAAAGACGATAAACTCATCTTT. It specifies CALGYGGLPNVSKDDKLIF.

This clone was picked up a small number of times. TCRdb's protein for this DNA is that of a much larger clone and differs from the translation at residue 4, likely a read error; the protein shown is the DNA translation. The chain is built from TRDV2 and TRDJ1; 7 bases match TRDD2. TCRdb carries no J gene annotation; the J gene was assigned here by matching the DNA with germline. The germline CDR1 and CDR2 sequences are GEAIGNYY and EKD. The CDR3 runs to 20 residues. CDR3 region: CACGTAGLPHIPPYTDKLIF. The CDR3, as DNA: TGTGCCTGTGGCACCGCCGGCCTTCCTCACATCCCCCCGTACACCGATAAACTCATCTTT.

Worth noting for this clone: TCRdb's listed protein matches a much larger clone and diverges from this DNA's translation at residue 8, likely through a read error; the protein shown comes from the DNA. This sequence joins TRDV1 and TRDJ1; the D gene is possibly TRDD3 (6 bases). Trimming shortened V by 2 bases and J by 9 bases, and 31 bases separated the two germline ends. This CDR3 has 19 residues. Germline V gene lookup returns CDR1 TSWWSYY and CDR2 QGS. The CDR3 loop reads CALGEFSRRFRTGFKELIF. CDR3 nucleotides: TGTGCTCTTGGGGAATTCTCTAGAAGATTCCGTACTGGGTTTAAGGAACTCATCTTT.

About this clone itself: TCRdb has a much larger clone's protein, which differs at residue 3 from the translation of this DNA, likely because of a read error; what is shown is the protein translated from the DNA. The chain combines TRDV2 with TRDJ1, with 8 bases aligning to TRDD3. The J gene is not listed in TCRdb, so it was assigned here from a DNA match to germline. Germline CDR1 GEAIGNYY, CDR2 EKD. The length of the CDR3 is 20 residues. DNA for the CDR3: TGTGCCTATGACACCGAAGACAGGTTGACTGGGGGTCCACACACCGATAAACTCATCTTT. It yields the protein CAYDTEDRLTGGPHTDKLIF.

Concerning this clone itself: TCRdb shows a much larger clone's protein in place of this DNA's translation, and the two differ at residue 3, likely through a read error; the protein shown is translated from the DNA. V usage is TRDV1 and J usage is TRDJ1; 7 nucleotides line up with TRDD3. CDR1 and CDR2 (germline): TSWWSYY, QGS. The CDR3 totals 12 residues. In nucleotides, the CDR3 is TGTGCTCCTGGGGGGTGGACCGATAAACTCATCTTT. As protein: CAPGGWTDKLIF.

This clone has more than one count but fewer than ten. A far more abundant clone sits one base away, making this likely a read error. Other DNA sequences from this sample encode an identical CDR3 as well. J is TRDJ1 and V is TRDV2; 9 nucleotides align to TRDD3. CDR1 GEAIGNYY and CDR2 EKD come from the germline V gene. V lost 3 bases, J lost 3 bases, and 31 bases stayed unmatched. The CDR3 extends over 23 amino acids. CDR3 nucleotides: TGTGCCTGTGACCTTCGTCATCTAGAGAATTTACTGGGGGACACACCCCGCTCCGATAAACTCATCTTT. Protein sequence: CACDLRHLENLLGDTPRSDKLIF.

A few counts support this clone. This DNA's translation and the protein TCRdb lists, from a much larger clone, do not match at residue 14, likely due to a read error; the protein shown is translated from the DNA. V is TRDV2 and J is TRDJ1; TRDD3 aligns across 11 bases. As TCRdb names no J gene, one was assigned here on the basis of a DNA match to germline. CDR3 length: 17 residues. Per the germline V gene, CDR1 is GEAIGNYY and CDR2 is EKD. This CDR3 is CAITSHWGIWDTDRLIF. CDR3 nucleotide sequence: TGTGCTATTACTAGTCACTGGGGGATATGGGACACCGATAGACTCATCTTT.

Worth noting for this clone: TCRdb pairs this DNA with a much larger clone's protein that differs at residue 6, likely a read error; the protein shown was translated from the DNA. In nucleotides, the CDR3 is TGTGCTCTTGGGGAGCGTCTGGGGGACACCGATAAACTCATCTTT. This codes for CALGERLGDTDKLIF. The rearrangement links TRDV1 to TRDJ1; 7 bases line up with TRDD3. Germline V gives CDR1 TSWWSYY, CDR2 QGS. The CDR3 sequence is 15 residues long. J lost 0 bases, V lost 3 bases, and 4 bases had no gene match.

About this clone: This DNA's translation differs at residue 13 from TCRdb's protein, which comes from a much larger clone; a read error is likely, and the protein shown is translated from the DNA. The J gene is TRDJ1, the V gene TRDV2; the match to TRDD3 covers 9 bases. The J gene was missing in TCRdb and was found by matching the end of the DNA to germline. CDR1 and CDR2 (germline): GEAIGNYY, EKD. The CDR3 loop spans 17 amino acids. CDR3: CACDTRQLGEYTNKLIF. CDR3 nucleotide sequence: TGTGCCTGTGACACCAGGCAACTGGGGGAATACACCAATAAACTCATCTTT.

This clone was counted a few times. The likely explanation is a read error, given a far larger clone one base away. Distinct nucleotide sequences in the sample also encode this CDR3. This chain uses TRDV2 with TRDJ1, with 11 positions matching TRDD3. The J gene was missing in TCRdb and was found by matching the end of the DNA to germline. This CDR3 contains 17 residues. Trimming cost V 1 base and J 5 bases; bases outside gene matches: 11. CDR1 and CDR2 from the germline V gene are GEAIGNYY and EKD. This CDR3 is CACDTLLGDIWSDKLIF. The CDR3 DNA reads as TGTGCCTGTGACACGTTACTGGGGGATATTTGGTCTGATAAACTCATCTTT.

In this sample, this clone turned up many times. A read error is the likely source, as a far larger clone sits one nucleotide away. Other nucleotide sequences in the sample specify the same CDR3. The J gene is TRDJ1, the V gene TRDV2; 9 bases are a match to TRDD3. CDR3 size: 22 residues. Germline-derived CDR1 and CDR2 are GEAIGNYY and EKD. The CDR3 DNA reads TGCGCCTGTGACACCGGAGGCCCGGATACTGGGGGACGCGCACCGTACACCGATAAACTCATCTTT. Translated: CACDTGGPDTGGRAPYTDKLIF.

About this clone itself: This likely came from a read error, as a far larger clone is one base away. This same CDR3 is encoded by further DNA sequences in the sample. V gene TRDV1 combines with J gene TRDJ1; no clear D. TCRdb records no J gene; here it was assigned by comparing the DNA to germline. V lost 5 bases and J lost 8, with 24 bases in between. Germline V lookup: CDR1 TSWWSYY, CDR2 QGS. The CDR3 runs to 16 residues. This CDR3 reads CALGLLSAAPSFKLIF. The DNA for the CDR3 is TGTGCTCTTGGGTTACTCTCCGCCGCACCGTCGTTCAAACTCATCTTT.

About this clone itself: A read error likely explains why the TCRdb protein, taken from a much larger clone, differs from this DNA's translation at residue 18; the protein shown is translated from the DNA. The J gene is TRDJ1, the V gene TRDV1; 7 nucleotides agree with TRDD3. TCRdb is silent on the J gene; assignment here came from matching the DNA to germline. Germline V gives CDR1 TSWWSYY, CDR2 QGS. This CDR3 region has 22 residues. CDR3 DNA sequence: TGTGCTCTTGGGGAACAGGGATTAAAGCGAGGGAGGGGGATCCCGTACACCGCTAAACTCATCTTT. The encoded protein is CALGEQGLKRGRGIPYTAKLIF.

This clone was counted between two and nine times. TCRdb's entry gives the protein of a much larger clone, which mismatches this DNA's translation at residue 12, likely from a read error; the protein reported here is translated from the DNA. The J gene is TRDJ1, the V gene TRDV2, with D perhaps TRDD3 (5 bases). The J gene comes from matching the DNA to germline here; TCRdb lacks it. CDR1 is GEAIGNYY and CDR2 is EKD in the germline V gene. The CDR3 is 21 amino acids. The V end was cut by 3 bases, the J end by 0 bases, with 31 bases between. CDR3 protein: CACDPLGAGEDVGLDTDKLIF. The CDR3 DNA sequence: TGTGCCTGTGACCCCTTAGGGGCCGGAGAGGATGTGGGGCTTGACACCGATAAACTCATCTTT.

A note on this clone: The TCRdb record carries a much larger clone's protein, which differs from this DNA's translation at residue 5; a read error is the likely cause, and the protein listed here is the DNA translation. The CDR3 is CALGSRRILPLGDTADKLIF. CDR3 DNA sequence: TGTGCTCTTGGGAGTCGGCGGATCCTACCTTTGGGGGATACGGCCGATAAACTCATCTTT. The genes are TRDV1 and TRDJ1; TRDD3 aligns across 11 bases. No J segment appears in TCRdb, so it was assigned here by matching the sequence to germline. CDR1 and CDR2 from the germline V gene are TSWWSYY and QGS. The CDR3 contains 20 residues. V lost 5 bases, J lost 3 bases, and 20 bases stayed unmatched.

Turning to this clone: The mismatch at residue 8 between this DNA's translation and the TCRdb protein of a much larger clone likely reflects a read error; the protein shown is translated from the DNA. The chain couples TRDV1 to TRDJ1; D unresolved. The germline V gene has CDR1 TSWWSYY and CDR2 QGS. The CDR3 extends over 12 amino acids. The DNA for the CDR3 is TGTGCTCTTGGGGGGTGGACCGGTAAACTCATCTTT. It yields the protein CALGGWTGKLIF.

This clone was found many times. TCRdb's protein for this DNA is that of a much larger clone and differs from the translation at residue 9, likely a read error; the protein shown is the DNA translation. V usage is TRDV1 and J usage is TRDJ1, with 12 bases lining up with TRDD3. V shed 5 bases, J shed 9 bases, and the junction held 34 bases outside the gene matches. Per germline, CDR1 TSWWSYY and CDR2 QGS. The CDR3 consists of 23 residues. Here the CDR3 DNA reads TGTGCTCTTGGGCATAATCAGATCGCGGGCCCTAGTAGTACAAACTGGGGGATACAGGAACTCATCTTT. Protein sequence: CALGHNQIAGPSSTNWGIQELIF.

The sample holds a few counts of this clone. This likely traces to a read error, being one base from a far larger clone. V gene TRDV2 combines with J gene TRDJ1, with TRDD3 as a possible D gene (6 bases). The J gene comes from matching the DNA to germline here; TCRdb lacks it. The CDR3 runs 16 residues. CDR1 and CDR2 (germline): GEAIGNYY, EKD. V was clipped by 7 bases and J by 3 bases, with 23 bases between them. CDR3: CAWGIRHGGYADKLIF. The DNA for the CDR3 is TGTGCCTGGGGCATTCGGCATGGGGGGTACGCCGATAAACTCATCTTT.

Only a few counts were recorded for this clone. The TCRdb protein, from a much larger clone, departs from this DNA's translation at residue 13, likely by read error; the protein shown derives from the DNA. This chain links TRDV2 with TRDJ1; the match to TRDD3 covers 8 bases. As TCRdb names no J gene, one was assigned here on the basis of a DNA match to germline. CDR1 and CDR2 (germline): GEAIGNYY, EKD. The CDR3 loop spans 18 amino acids. V gave up 3 bases and J gave up 6 bases; unmatched junction bases: 20. CDR3 sequence reads: CACDPLGEATGGPHKLIF. CDR3 in DNA: TGTGCCTGTGACCCCTTAGGGGAGGCGACTGGGGGCCCCCATAAACTCATCTTT.

In its sample, this clone was seen a few times. The protein recorded in TCRdb matches a much larger clone and deviates from this DNA's translation at residue 3, suggesting a read error; the protein here is obtained by translating the DNA. The V and J genes are TRDV2 and TRDJ1, with TRDD3 matching 9 bases. No J segment appears in TCRdb, so it was assigned here by matching the sequence to germline. The CDR3 spans 18 residues. Germline CDR1 reads GEAIGNYY; CDR2 reads EKD. CDR3 sequence: CARDTGYWGKPGTDKLIF. The CDR3 DNA reads as TGTGCCCGTGACACCGGGTACTGGGGGAAACCCGGGACCGATAAACTCATCTTT.